This T cell receptor (beta chain) was retrieved from a study of blood T cell repertoires in COVID-19. Study background: Sample material is recorded as cDNA or gDNA derived from T cells, B-cell-depleted T cells, or PBMCs.

Per the original methods: Researchers report that nucleated cell counts were estimated from reference gene primer amplification. The data were produced by immunoSEQ multiplex PCR, yet TCRdb's version contains in-frame clones alone and is incomplete. V and J calls plus clone size are reproduced from that table; the DNA served to infer D and trimming. The table shows under 45,000 clones, with just under 85% occurring only once. This CDR3 is 13 amino acids long. Germline V gene lookup returns CDR1 SGHVS and CDR2 FQNEAQ. The J segment lost 7 bases and the V segment lost 5 bases, leaving 4 bases of the junction unmatched.

This chain uses TRBV7-8 with TRBJ2-7, with 11 bases that match TRBD2. The clonotype comes from a man aged 50-60 years with active COVID-19. Sequencing was done on a sample of peripheral blood. The CDR3 is CASSRGLAVEQYF. DNA of the CDR3: TGTGCCAGCAGCCGGGGACTAGCGGTAGAGCAGTACTTC.